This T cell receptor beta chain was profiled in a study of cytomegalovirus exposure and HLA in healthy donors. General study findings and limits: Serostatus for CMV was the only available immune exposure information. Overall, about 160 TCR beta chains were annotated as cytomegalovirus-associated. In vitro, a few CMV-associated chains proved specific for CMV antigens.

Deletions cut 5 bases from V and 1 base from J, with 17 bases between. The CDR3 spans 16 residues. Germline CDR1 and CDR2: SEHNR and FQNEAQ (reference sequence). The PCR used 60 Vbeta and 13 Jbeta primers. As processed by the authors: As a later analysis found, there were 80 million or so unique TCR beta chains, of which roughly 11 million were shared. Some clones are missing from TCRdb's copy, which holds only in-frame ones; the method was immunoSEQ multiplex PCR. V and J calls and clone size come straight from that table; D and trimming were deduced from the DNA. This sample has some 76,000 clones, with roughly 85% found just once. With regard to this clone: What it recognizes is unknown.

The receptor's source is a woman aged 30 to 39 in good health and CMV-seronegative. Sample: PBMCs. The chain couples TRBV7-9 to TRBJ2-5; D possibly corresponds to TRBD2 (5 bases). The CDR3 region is CASSPRVTGVQETQYF. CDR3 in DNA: TGTGCCAGCAGCCCTAGGGTGACCGGGGTCCAAGAGACCCAGTACTTC.